This T cell receptor (beta chain) is drawn from a study of T cell responses to AZD1222 COVID-19 vaccine. Study-wide results and limits: None of the repertoires were sampled until the peak T cell response had passed.

Profiling relied on immunoSEQ multiplex PCR, and the TCRdb table lists in-frame clones only, not all of them. The table lists 250,000 to 300,000 clones, approximately 94% of them singletons. Points on this clone: Its target is not known.

CDR3 size: 15 residues. Trimming took off 5 bases at V and 0 bases at J, with 10 bases between the two ends. Germline lookup yields CDR1 SGHAT and CDR2 FQDESV (reference sequence). This rearrangement joins TRBV11-1 to TRBJ2-2; D is tentatively TRBD1 or TRBD2 (5 bases each). This sample comprised peripheral blood, obtained 28 days after the second AZD1222 dose. This TCR was sampled from an adult who received the AZD1222 COVID-19 vaccine. The CDR3 sequence is CASSSRDPNTGELFF. CDR3 DNA: TGTGCCAGCAGCAGCAGGGACCCGAACACCGGGGAGCTGTTTTTT.